This passage covers 19 T cell receptor beta chains from one sample sequenced in a study of Graves' ophthalmopathy and Graves' hyperthyroidism. The sequenced template was RNA, covering the TCR beta CDR3 region. HTBI-primed RT-PCR formed the first round, and a multiplex PCR formed the second. TCRdb recomputed calls from the multiplex PCR reads with MiXCR, one row per CDR3 protein. The sample holds 1 million to 1.3 million distinct CDR3 sequences, about two fifths seen once. The sequenced sample was peripheral blood or thyroid tissue (not recorded which). These TCRs come from an adult man with Graves' hyperthyroidism.

This clonotype was seen a few times. The chain has TRBV10-1 and TRBJ2-5, with D possibly TRBD1 on 5 matching bases. The CDR3 contains 14 residues. Germline CDR1 reads WNHNN; CDR2 reads SYGVQD (reference sequence). V dropped 0 bases and J dropped 5 bases, with 10 bases sitting between them. In DNA form, the CDR3 reads TGCGCCAGCAGTGAGTCACCAGGGCGGGAGACCCAGTACTTC. This sequence encodes CASSESPGRETQYF.

This clonotype was detected ten times or more. This rearrangement joins TRBV2 to TRBJ2-5; D call uncertain. The V gene lost 6 bases and the J gene lost 2 bases, with 16 bases spanning the gap. Germline assignment: CDR1 SNHLY and CDR2 FYNNEI. CDR3 length equals 15 residues. CDR3 nucleotide sequence: TGTGCCAGCAGGTTGACGGGTACAAAACAAGAGACCCAGTACTTC. It specifies CASRLTGTKQETQYF.

This sequence joins TRBV9 and TRBJ2-2, with D perhaps matching TRBD2 (7 bases). CDR1 is SGDLS and CDR2 is YYNGEE in the germline V gene. V was pared by 5 bases and J by 0 bases, with 14 bases between. The CDR3 totals 16 residues. This CDR3 reads CASREGGGPNTGELFF. CDR3 nucleotide sequence: TGTGCCAGCAGAGAGGGGGGGGGTCCGAACACCGGGGAGCTGTTTTTT.

This sequence joins TRBV15 and TRBJ2-7, with 9 bases that match TRBD2. The CDR3 contains 16 residues. Looked up from germline, CDR1 is LNHNV and CDR2 is YYDKDF (reference sequence). Trimming took 0 bases from V and 6 from J; bases not matched to a gene: 9. CDR3 protein: CATSRDRVLAGREQYF. CDR3 nucleotide sequence: TGTGCCACCAGCAGAGATCGAGTACTAGCGGGTCGCGAGCAGTACTTC. Full variable domain (outside the CDR3, taken from reference TRBV15 and TRBJ2-7): DAMVIQNPRYQVTQFGKPVTLSCSQTLNHNVMYWYQQKSSQAPKLLFHYYDKDFNNEADTPDNFQSRRPNTSFCFLDIRSPGLGDTAMYLCATSRDRVLAGREQYFGPGTRLTVT.

This clonotype was seen only a few times. V and J are TRBV6-5 and TRBJ2-7, with 7 nucleotides matching TRBD1. The CDR3 is made up of 15 amino acids. Germline CDR1 MNHEY, CDR2 SVGAGI. Trimming removed 2 bases from V and 2 bases from J; junction bases left unmatched: 6. The CDR3 DNA follows: TGTGCCAGCAGTTACCTAAGACAGGGAGCCTACGAGCAGTACTTC. It encodes CASSYLRQGAYEQYF.

The gene calls are TRBV25-1 and TRBJ1-2; TRBD1 aligns across 7 bases. V was clipped by 1 base and J by 4 bases; unmatched bases: 6. CDR1 MGHDK and CDR2 SYGVNS come from the germline V gene. This CDR3 has 15 residues. The CDR3 nucleotides are TGTGCCAGCAGTGAATGGGACAGTTATCCCTATGGCTACACCTTC. Protein product: CASSEWDSYPYGYTF.

The rearrangement links TRBV7-2 to TRBJ2-3; 10 bases fit TRBD1. Germline CDR1 SGHTA, CDR2 FQGNSA. The CDR3 consists of 16 residues. The J segment lost 6 bases and the V segment lost 5 bases, leaving 11 bases of the junction unmatched. The DNA of the CDR3 is TGTGCCAGCAGCCTGGGGACAGGGGTTATTTTGGATACGCAGTATTTT. Protein sequence: CASSLGTGVILDTQYF.

The V and J genes are TRBV19 and TRBJ1-5, with D tentatively TRBD1 (5 bases). V gave up 6 bases and J gave up 9 bases, with 15 bases separating them. CDR1 LNHDA and CDR2 SQIVND come from the germline V gene (reference sequence). The CDR3 sequence is 13 residues long. Written as DNA, the CDR3 is TGTGCCAGTAGGAGAACAGGTCTCCGGCCCCAGCATTTT. It translates to CASRRTGLRPQHF. Combining the CDR3 with reference TRBV19 and TRBJ1-5 gives the whole variable domain DGGITQSPKYLFRKEGQNVTLSCEQNLNHDAMYWYRQDPGQGLRLIYYSQIVNDFQKGDIAEGYSVSREKKESFPLTVTSAQKNPTAFYLCASRRTGLRPQHFGDGTRLSIL.

The chain employs TRBV20-1 and TRBJ2-7; D might be TRBD1 (6 bases). V was clipped by 5 bases and J by 5 bases, with 13 bases between them. The CDR3 has 12 amino acids. Germline V gives CDR1 DFQATT, CDR2 SNEGSKA (reference sequence). The CDR3 nucleotides are TGCAGTGCTGACAGGTTGGATCACGAGCAGTACTTC. Its protein product is CSADRLDHEQYF.

This chain connects TRBV11-2 to TRBJ2-6; 7 bases map to TRBD2. CDR1 is SGHAT and CDR2 is FQNNGV in the germline V gene. Trimming removed 5 bases from V and 2 bases from J; junction bases left unmatched: 12. There are 18 residues in the CDR3. The CDR3 coding sequence is TGTGCCAGCAGCGGCCTAGGACTAGACCGGACTGGGGCCAACGTCCTGACTTTC. This encodes CASSGLGLDRTGANVLTF.

The chain combines TRBV2 with TRBJ2-5; 8 positions match TRBD2. Germline V gene lookup returns CDR1 SNHLY and CDR2 FYNNEI. The CDR3 covers 14 residues. The V gene end was trimmed by 5 bases and the J gene end by 8 bases; junction bases not matched to a gene: 10. CDR3 loop: CASSLSGRQITQYF. As DNA, the CDR3 is TGTGCCAGCAGTTTAAGCGGGAGACAGATTACCCAGTACTTC. Full variable domain (missing parts from reference TRBV2 and TRBJ2-5): EPEVTQTPSHQVTQMGQEVILRCVPISNHLYFYWYRQILGQKVEFLVSFYNNEISEKSEIFDDQFSVERPDGSNFTLKIRSTKLEDSAMYFCASSLSGRQITQYFGPGTRLLVL.

This clonotype appeared many times. The CDR3 is CSASGHWNTEAFF. CDR3 nucleotides: TGCAGTGCTAGCGGGCATTGGAACACTGAAGCTTTCTTT. This chain joins TRBV20-1 and TRBJ1-1, with D hard to call. Germline V gene data show CDR1 as DFQATT and CDR2 as SNEGSKA (reference sequence). The germline V and J ends were trimmed by 3 bases and 1 base, with 9 bases remaining between them. The length of the CDR3 is 13 residues.

The V gene is TRBV12-3 or TRBV12-4, the J gene TRBJ2-2; D might be TRBD2 (5 bases). The CDR3 covers 12 residues. Trimming shortened V by 7 bases and J by 7 bases, and 10 bases separated the two germline ends. The CDR3 loop reads CASTLGVGELFF. DNA of the CDR3: TGTGCCAGCACCCTCGGGGTCGGGGAGCTGTTTTTT.

Ten or more counts support this clonotype. The chain recombines TRBV7-6 with TRBJ2-7; TRBD2 aligns across 8 bases. Germline values: CDR1 SGHVS, CDR2 FNYEAQ. Germline trimming cut 5 bases from V and 4 bases from J; bases unmatched to any gene: 10. The CDR3 loop spans 15 amino acids. The CDR3 nucleotides are TGTGCCAGCAGCCCCCAATCAAGCGGGAGTTACGAGCAGTACTTC. Residues: CASSPQSSGSYEQYF.

This chain uses TRBV15 with TRBJ1-1, with D uncertain. Trimming removed 3 bases from V and 5 bases from J, with 10 bases in between. The V gene's germline CDR1 is LNHNV and CDR2 YYDKDF (reference sequence). This CDR3 is 13 amino acids long. CDR3 amino acids: CATSSGVVTEAFF. CDR3 coding DNA: TGTGCCACCAGCAGCGGGGTGGTGACTGAAGCTTTCTTT.

The rearrangement links TRBV6-1 to TRBJ1-3; 7 bases align to TRBD1. The length of the CDR3 is 15 residues. The junction had 16 bases not matched to a gene; V was cut back by 6 bases and J by 11 bases. CDR1 is MNHNS and CDR2 is SASEGT in the germline V gene. The CDR3 DNA sequence: TGTGCCAGCAGCATGGGGGAGGGGGCCCTGTACGCCATATATTTT. This gives the protein CASSMGEGALYAIYF.

The chain is built from TRBV20-1 and TRBJ1-4; the D gene is possibly TRBD1 (5 bases). V was pared by 1 base and J by 7 bases, with 25 bases between. The CDR3 is 18 residues long. Looked up from germline, CDR1 is DFQATT and CDR2 is SNEGSKA (reference sequence). The CDR3 sequence is CSARVRSKEGTQIEKLFF. CDR3 coding DNA: TGCAGTGCTAGAGTTCGTAGTAAGGAGGGGACCCAGATTGAAAAACTGTTTTTT.

The chain recombines TRBV29-1 with TRBJ2-7; the D gene is possibly TRBD2 (6 bases). V was trimmed by 6 bases and J by 2 bases, leaving 11 bases between them. The CDR3 sequence is 12 residues long. Looked up from germline, CDR1 is SQVTM and CDR2 is ANQGSEA. In DNA form, the CDR3 reads TGCAGCGTCGTATGGACTACCTACGAGCAGTACTTC. Translated: CSVVWTTYEQYF.

This clonotype was found a few times. The chain couples TRBV28 to TRBJ1-1; possible D gene TRBD1, 6 bases. CDR1 is MDHEN and CDR2 is SYDVKM in the germline V gene. There are 12 residues in the CDR3. Between the trimmed V and J ends, which lost 3 bases and 11 bases, there was a span of 13 bases. DNA for the CDR3: TGTGCCAGCAGTTTCCCACCAGGGGTTGCTTTCTTT. Amino acid sequence: CASSFPPGVAFF.